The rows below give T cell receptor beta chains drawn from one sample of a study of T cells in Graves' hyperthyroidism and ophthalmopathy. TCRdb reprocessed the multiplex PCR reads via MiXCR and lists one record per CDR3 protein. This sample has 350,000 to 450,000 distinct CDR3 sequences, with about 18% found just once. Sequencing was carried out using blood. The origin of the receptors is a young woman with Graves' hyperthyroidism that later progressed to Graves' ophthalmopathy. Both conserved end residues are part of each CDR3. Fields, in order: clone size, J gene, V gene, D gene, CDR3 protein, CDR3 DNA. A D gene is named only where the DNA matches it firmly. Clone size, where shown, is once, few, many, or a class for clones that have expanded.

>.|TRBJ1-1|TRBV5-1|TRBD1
CASSEGTGGKTNTEAFF
TGCGCCAGCAGCGAAGGGACAGGGGGGAAAACGAACACTGAAGCTTTCTTT
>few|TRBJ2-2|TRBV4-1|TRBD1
CASSQANGGQGSGNGELFF
TGCGCCAGCAGCCAAGCGAACGGGGGACAGGGGTCGGGCAACGGGGAGCTGTTTTTT
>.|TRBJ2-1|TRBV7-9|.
CASSPPGGFYNEQFF
TGTGCCAGCAGCCCCCCTGGCGGGTTCTACAATGAGCAGTTCTTC
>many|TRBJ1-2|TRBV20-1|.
CSAREVQRTPPYGYTF
TGCAGTGCTAGAGAGGTCCAGCGCACCCCTCCCTATGGCTACACCTTC
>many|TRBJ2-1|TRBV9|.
CASSAPRDNNEQFF
TGTGCCAGCAGCGCGCCCCGAGATAACAATGAGCAGTTCTTC
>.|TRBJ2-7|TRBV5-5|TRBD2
CASSYNLAGGGYNEQYF
TGTGCCAGCAGCTACAACCTAGCGGGGGGCGGGTACAATGAGCAGTACTTC
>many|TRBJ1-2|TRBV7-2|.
CASSLLGLIYGYTF
TGTGCCAGCAGCTTACTTGGACTTATCTATGGCTACACCTTC
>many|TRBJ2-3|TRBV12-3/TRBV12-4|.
CASSSTGHATDTQYF
TGTGCCAGCAGTTCGACAGGCCACGCCACAGATACGCAGTATTTT
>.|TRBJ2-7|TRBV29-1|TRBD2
CSVVPGGRGSYEQYF
TGCAGCGTCGTGCCGGGAGGAAGGGGCTCCTACGAGCAGTACTTC
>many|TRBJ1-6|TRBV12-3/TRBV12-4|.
CASSLGQPNSPLHF
TGTGCCAGCAGTTTGGGGCAGCCTAATTCACCCCTCCACTTT
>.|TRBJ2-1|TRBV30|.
CAWIAYNEQFF
TGTGCCTGGATAGCCTACAATGAGCAGTTCTTC
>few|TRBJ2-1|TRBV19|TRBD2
CASTTSGSGYNEQFF
TGTGCCAGTACCACAAGCGGGAGCGGATACAATGAGCAGTTCTTC
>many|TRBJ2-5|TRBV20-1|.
CSAGEVQETQYF
TGCAGTGCCGGGGAAGTCCAAGAGACCCAGTACTTC
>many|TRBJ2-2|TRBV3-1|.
CASSHPVRGNTGELFF
TGTGCCAGCAGCCATCCGGTACGAGGGAACACCGGGGAGCTGTTTTTT
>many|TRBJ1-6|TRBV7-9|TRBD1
CASSWGTGDLPLHF
TGTGCCAGCAGTTGGGGGACAGGGGATCTCCCCCTCCACTTT
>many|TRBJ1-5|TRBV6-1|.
CASSSTGQPQHF
TGTGCCAGCAGTTCCACAGGACAGCCCCAGCATTTT
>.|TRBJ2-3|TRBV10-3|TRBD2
CAISLGGSKTDTQYF
TGTGCCATCAGTCTTGGCGGGAGTAAAACAGATACGCAGTATTTT
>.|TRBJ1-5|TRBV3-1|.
CASSPLAGGQHF
TGTGCCAGCAGCCCGCTAGCGGGGGGGCAGCATTTT
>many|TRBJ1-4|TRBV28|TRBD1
CASSLGQGGEKLFF
TGTGCCAGCAGTTTGGGACAGGGCGGAGAAAAACTGTTTTTT
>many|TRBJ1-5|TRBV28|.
CASSPGAGSNQPQHF
TGTGCCAGCAGTCCCGGGGCGGGCAGCAATCAGCCCCAGCATTTT
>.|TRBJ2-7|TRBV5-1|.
CASSLNDYEQYF
TGCGCCAGCAGCTTGAACGATTACGAGCAGTACTTC
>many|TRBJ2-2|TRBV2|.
CASSVRVTGELFF
TGTGCCAGCAGTGTACGGGTTACCGGGGAGCTGTTTTTT
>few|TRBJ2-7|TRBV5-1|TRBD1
CASKRTGGMAYEQYF
TGCGCCAGCAAGAGGACAGGAGGTATGGCCTACGAGCAGTACTTC
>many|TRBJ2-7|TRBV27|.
CASSFSGEGYEQYF
TGTGCCAGCAGTTTTAGCGGAGAGGGCTACGAGCAGTACTTC
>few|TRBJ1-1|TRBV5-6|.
CASSLTLGVGTEAFF
TGTGCCAGCAGCCTAACGCTGGGGGTGGGGACTGAAGCTTTCTTT
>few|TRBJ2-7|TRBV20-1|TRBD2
CSARLAGETRYEQYF
TGCAGTGCTAGACTAGCGGGAGAGACTCGCTACGAGCAGTACTTC
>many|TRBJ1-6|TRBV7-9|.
CASSLVAGGESPLHF
TGTGCCAGCAGCTTAGTAGCTGGGGGAGAATCACCCCTCCACTTT
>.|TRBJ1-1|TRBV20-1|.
CSAAGSFYTEAFF
TGCAGTGCAGCAGGGTCTTTCTACACTGAAGCTTTCTTT
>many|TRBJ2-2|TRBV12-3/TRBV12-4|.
CASSRGLNTGELFF
TGTGCCAGCAGCCGTGGACTAAACACCGGGGAGCTGTTTTTT
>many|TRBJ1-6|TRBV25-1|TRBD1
CASSEGQWNSPLHF
TGTGCCAGCAGCGAGGGACAGTGGAATTCACCCCTCCACTTT
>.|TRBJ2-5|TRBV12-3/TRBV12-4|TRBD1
CASRRHRGTQYF
TGTGCCAGCAGGCGCCACAGGGGGACCCAGTACTTC